The entry that follows covers one TCR beta chain sequence. Repertoires were generated with immunoSEQ multiplex PCR, while TCRdb's copy carries only in-frame clones and drops some. Here the sample spans approximately 100,000 clones, under 95% being singletons. The sample originates from a study of T cell changes during pregnancy in multiple sclerosis. Sequencing was performed on peripheral blood, taken after pregnancy. The clonotype originates from a female donor with multiple sclerosis, enrolled in a pregnancy study.

The CDR3 sequence is CASSLSGGSYNEQFF. The CDR3 DNA is TGTGCCAGCAGCTTGAGCGGGGGCTCCTACAATGAGCAGTTCTTC. The chain combines TRBV5-4 with TRBJ2-1; 8 nucleotides agree with TRBD2. Trimming took 1 base from V and 0 from J; bases not matched to a gene: 0. The CDR3 sequence is 15 residues long. Germline V gene data show CDR1 as SGHNT and CDR2 as YYREEE (reference sequence).